This note documents a single T cell receptor (beta chain) sequence. Antigen specificity is unknown. Trimming took 2 bases from V and 7 from J, leaving 9 bases between them. The CDR3 spans 12 residues. The record originates from a study of T cell responses to AZD1222 COVID-19 vaccine. Findings and limits, study-wide: Donor demographics were predominantly white British with a female majority; clonal diversity may be underestimated. Spike-wide coverage was observed for vaccine-associated CD4 TCRs, with dominant responses at 160-218 and 743-854. Seropositivity was recorded at baseline in only 5 or 6 AZD1222 recipients. Increased Spike-specific TCR breadth and depth were observed after two AZD1222 doses.

Produced via immunoSEQ multiplex PCR; TCRdb's table is partial and in-frame only. The top ten clones hold 2% to 2.5% of a sample with 150,000 or so clones, almost 95% of them seen once. The rearrangement joins TRBV12-3 or TRBV12-4 to TRBJ2-7; D is unclear. This material consisted of peripheral blood, taken on day 0 of AZD1222 vaccination. The sequence was collected from an adult in good health. DNA for the CDR3: TGTGCCAGCAGTTTAAGACTTTGGGAGCAGTACTTC. Protein: CASSLRLWEQYF.